The T cell receptor beta chain described here comes from a study of CD8 T cells in ankylosing spondylitis. Whole-study results and caveats: The study identified a TCR beta motif of roughly eight highly homologous variants that appeared characteristic of ankylosing spondylitis blood.

The CDR3 totals 16 residues. TCRdb passed the 5' RACE reads through MiXCR, listing each CDR3 protein once. This sample has fewer than 550,000 distinct CDR3 sequences; approximately 5.3% occur once, and the top ten carry roughly 3.5%. In this sample, this clonotype turned up many times. Antigen specificity is unknown. This chain uses TRBV21-1 with TRBJ2-7; the D call in the table, TRBD1, was not verified against the DNA. TRBV21-1 is assigned pseudogene status. The receptor was derived from a male donor with ankylosing spondylitis. Sequencing was done on a sample of blood, either unsorted or a sorted T cell fraction (not recorded which). CDR3 DNA sequence: TGTGCCAGCACAAGTCCGGGCCAGGGGGTAGCCTACGAGCAGTACTTC. It is translated as CASTSPGQGVAYEQYF.